One sample yielded the 11 T cell receptor beta chains listed below, sequenced in a study of blood T cell repertoires in COVID-19. Sequenced by immunoSEQ multiplex PCR; TCRdb stores in-frame clones only, minus some. The sample has more than 90,000 clones, about 83% seen once. Sequenced: peripheral blood. The receptor set was obtained from a man in his sixties or seventies with acute or convalescent COVID-19.

The rearrangement links TRBV5-1 to TRBJ1-4; 8 bases line up with TRBD1. CDR3 length: 16 residues. In germline, CDR1 is SGHRS, CDR2 YFSETQ. V was pared by 2 bases and J by 7 bases, with 10 bases of the junction left unmatched. DNA of the CDR3: TGCGCCAGCAGCTTAAACCCAGGGGGCAATGGTGAAAAACTGTTTTTT. Protein product: CASSLNPGGNGEKLFF.

This chain links TRBV5-1 with TRBJ2-3; TRBD2 matches at 8 bases. Trimming removed 1 base from V and 3 bases from J; junction bases left unmatched: 4. The CDR3 totals 15 residues. Germline-derived CDR1 and CDR2 are SGHRS and YFSETQ. CDR3: CASSLSGGGTDTQYF. DNA of the CDR3: TGCGCCAGCAGCTTGTCGGGCGGGGGGACAGATACGCAGTATTTT.

This clone has more than one count but fewer than ten. The genes are TRBV3-1 (or the pseudogene TRBV3-2) and TRBJ2-7; TRBD1 aligns across 10 bases. The length of the CDR3 is 14 residues. Unmatched junction bases numbered 5, after V lost 4 bases and J lost 5 bases. CDR1 is LGHDT and CDR2 is YNNKEL in the germline V gene (reference sequence). CDR3 sequence reads: CASSLPGTGDEQYF. The CDR3, as DNA: TGTGCCAGCAGCCTTCCCGGGACAGGGGACGAGCAGTACTTC.

The rearrangement links TRBV7-9 to TRBJ1-5; maybe TRBD1 (5 bases). Germline CDR1 is SEHNR and CDR2 is FQNEAQ (reference sequence). V was pared by 4 bases and J by 3 bases, with 10 bases between. The CDR3 consists of 14 residues. The CDR3 sequence: CASSWGGDNQPQHF. Written as DNA, the CDR3 is TGTGCCAGCAGCTGGGGGGGGGACAATCAGCCCCAGCATTTT.

The chain uses TRBV24-1 and TRBJ1-5; the D is unclear. This CDR3 is built from 11 residues. Germline V lookup: CDR1 KGHDR, CDR2 SFDVKD. Trimming shortened V by 5 bases and J by 15 bases, and 13 bases separated the two germline ends. The CDR3 DNA reads TGTGCCACCAGTGCAAGGGAGGCCCTGCATTTT. Translation: CATSAREALHF.

This chain links TRBV5-1 with TRBJ1-2; 9 nucleotides line up with TRBD1. CDR3 length: 13 amino acids. With V trimmed by 4 bases and J by 10 bases, 8 bases remained unmatched. From germline, CDR1 is SGHRS and CDR2 YFSETQ. CDR3 nucleotides: TGCGCCAGCAGCACGGGACAGGGTGGGGACTACACCTTC. It encodes CASSTGQGGDYTF.

Ten or more counts support this clone. The chain carries TRBV7-3 and TRBJ1-6, with 7 nucleotides matching TRBD1. V shed 5 bases, J shed 6 bases, and the junction held 4 bases outside the gene matches. The germline gives CDR1 SGHTA, CDR2 FQGTGA. The CDR3 is made up of 14 amino acids. CDR3 in amino acids: CASSEGQPNSPLHF. As DNA, the CDR3 is TGTGCCAGCAGCGAGGGACAGCCTAATTCACCCCTCCACTTT.

This chain joins TRBV5-1 and TRBJ1-2, with TRBD1 matching over 7 bases. CDR1 SGHRS and CDR2 YFSETQ come from the germline V gene. The CDR3 has 14 amino acids. The V gene end was trimmed by 2 bases and the J gene end by 2 bases; junction bases not matched to a gene: 3. CDR3 nucleotide sequence: TGCGCCAGCAGCTTAACGACAGGGAACTATGGCTACACCTTC. This codes for CASSLTTGNYGYTF.

CDR3 DNA sequence: TGCAGCGTTCAACAGGGGGCGGGGTATGGCTACACCTTC. This gives the protein CSVQQGAGYGYTF. The chain carries TRBV29-1 and TRBJ1-2; TRBD1 agrees at 9 bases. Looked up from germline, CDR1 is SQVTM and CDR2 is ANQGSEA. This CDR3 has 13 residues. Trimming took 5 bases from V and 5 from J; bases not matched to a gene: 6.

This sequence joins TRBV30 and TRBJ2-7; maybe TRBD1 (5 bases). The CDR3 is 12 residues long. Germline V gene data show CDR1 as GTSNPN and CDR2 as SVGIG (reference sequence). V lost 1 base and J lost 7, with 11 bases in between. The CDR3 spells CAWSADSKEQYF. The CDR3 DNA is TGTGCCTGGAGTGCCGACAGTAAGGAGCAGTACTTC.

The J gene is TRBJ2-3, the V gene TRBV29-1, with 10 positions matching TRBD2. The V segment lost 5 bases and the J segment 0 bases; nucleotides outside the gene matches: 5. Germline V gene data show CDR1 as SQVTM and CDR2 as ANQGSEA. CDR3 length: 15 amino acids. The CDR3 protein is CSVRRTSGSTDTQYF. CDR3 bases: TGCAGCGTTCGACGGACTAGCGGAAGCACAGATACGCAGTATTTT.